This TCR beta chain is drawn from a study of T cells in Graves' hyperthyroidism and ophthalmopathy. This clonotype occurred a few times. What was amplified from RNA transcripts were TCR beta CDR3 regions. The TCR CDR3 first-round RT-PCR relied on the HTBI primer set. TCRdb processed the multiplex PCR reads anew with MiXCR; each CDR3 protein has one entry. Altogether hundreds of thousands of distinct CDR3 sequences are present, approximately 24% being singletons, with the ten largest covering roughly 10%. Germline V gene data show CDR1 as MNHEY and CDR2 as SMNVEV (reference sequence). The CDR3 extends over 15 amino acids. V was pared by 0 bases and J by 2 bases, with 11 bases between.

The specimen sequenced was blood. The J gene is TRBJ2-7, the V gene TRBV27; tentative D call: TRBD1 (6 bases). The source is a woman aged 25 to 39 with Graves' ophthalmopathy. The CDR3 loop reads CASSLSRTGTYEQYF. The CDR3 DNA reads as TGTGCCAGCAGTTTATCCCGCACAGGGACCTACGAGCAGTACTTC.